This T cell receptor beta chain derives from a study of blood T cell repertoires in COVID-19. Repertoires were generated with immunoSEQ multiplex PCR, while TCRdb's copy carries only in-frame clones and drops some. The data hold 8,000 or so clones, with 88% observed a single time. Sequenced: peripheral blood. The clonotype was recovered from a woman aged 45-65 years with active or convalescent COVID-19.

The CDR3 DNA is TGTGCCAGCACCCCCCAGGGAGGGAATAATTCACCCCTCCACTTT. Translated: CASTPQGGNNSPLHF. This chain links TRBV6-1 with TRBJ1-6, with D perhaps matching TRBD1 (5 bases). CDR1 and CDR2 (germline): MNHNS, SASEGT. V was pared by 7 bases and J by 5 bases, with 15 bases between. This CDR3 has 15 amino acids.